This T cell receptor beta chain is from a study of blood T cell repertoires in COVID-19. Across the study: The United States, Italy and Spain supplied acute and convalescent COVID-19 samples.

This CDR3 has 14 residues. Trimming removed 1 base at V and 7 bases at J, with 9 bases between. CDR1 and CDR2 from the germline V gene are SGHRS and YFSETQ. In the study's own analysis: Amplification of reference gene primers was used by the study to estimate nucleated cell counts. Only in-frame clones appear in the TCRdb table, and some are missing; sequencing was by immunoSEQ multiplex PCR. The V and J calls and clone size come from that table; D and trimming were worked out from the DNA. The sample has about 300,000 clones; around 87% are singletons. This clonotype was obtained from a woman aged 40-49 years who had recovered from COVID-19. The source material was peripheral blood. The chain carries TRBV5-1 and TRBJ1-6; D might be TRBD1 (6 bases). CDR3 nucleotides: TGCGCCAGCAGCTTGACAGGGACCAATTCACCCCTCCACTTT. It translates to CASSLTGTNSPLHF.